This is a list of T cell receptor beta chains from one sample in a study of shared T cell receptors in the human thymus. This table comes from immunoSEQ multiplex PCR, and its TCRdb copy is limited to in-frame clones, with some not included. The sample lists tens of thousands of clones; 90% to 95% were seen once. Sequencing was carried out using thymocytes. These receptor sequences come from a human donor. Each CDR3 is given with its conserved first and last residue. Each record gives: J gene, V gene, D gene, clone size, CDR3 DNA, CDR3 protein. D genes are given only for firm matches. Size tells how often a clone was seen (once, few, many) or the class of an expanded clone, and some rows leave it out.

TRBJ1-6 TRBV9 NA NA TGTGCCAGCAGCGAGGATGGGCAGTACTATAATTCACCCCTCCACTTT CASSEDGQYYNSPLHF
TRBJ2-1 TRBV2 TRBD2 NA TGTGCCAGCAGCCATGGACTAGCGGGAGGCTACAATGAGCAGTTCTTC CASSHGLAGGYNEQFF
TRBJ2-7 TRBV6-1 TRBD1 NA TGTGCCAGCAGGTATAGGGGGCTCGAGCAGTACTTC CASRYRGLEQYF
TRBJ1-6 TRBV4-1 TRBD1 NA TGCGCCAGCAGCCAAGACTGGGGACAGGGTACCTATAATTCACCCCTCCACTTT CASSQDWGQGTYNSPLHF
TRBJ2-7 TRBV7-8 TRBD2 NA TGTGCCAGCAGCTTTGCCCAGCGGGGAACATTCTCCTACGAGCAGTACTTC CASSFAQRGTFSYEQYF
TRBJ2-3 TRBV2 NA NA TGTGCCAGCAGTGAAGCCCGGGCCTTAATATTT CASSEARALIF
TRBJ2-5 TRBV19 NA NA TGTGCCAGTAGTCCCCAAACGACAGCCTGGTGGGAGACCCAGTACTTC CASSPQTTAWWETQYF
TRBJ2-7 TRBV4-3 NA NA TGCGCCAGCAGCCAAGATCCGAATGGAGGTAGCACGGCCGAGCAGTACTTC CASSQDPNGGSTAEQYF
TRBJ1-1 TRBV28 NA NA TGTGCCAGCAGTGCGAAAGGGCGGATGAACACTGAAGCTTTCTTT CASSAKGRMNTEAFF
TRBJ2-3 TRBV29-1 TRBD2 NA TGCAGCGTTGAAGATCGTGATAGCGGGGTCACAGATACGCAGTATTTT CSVEDRDSGVTDTQYF
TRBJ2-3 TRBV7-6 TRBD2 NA TGTGCCAGCAGCTTAGGCCCAAGATTCCTAGCGGGGGGGCCAGCTACGCAGTATTTT CASSLGPRFLAGGPATQYF
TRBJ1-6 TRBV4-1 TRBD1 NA TGCGCCAGCAGCCAAGTAACCGGGACAGGGAATTCACCCCTCCACTTT CASSQVTGTGNSPLHF
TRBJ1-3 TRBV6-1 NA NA TGTGCCAGCAGTAAACACCGGGACCCTGGAAACACCATATATTTT CASSKHRDPGNTIYF
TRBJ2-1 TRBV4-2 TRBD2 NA TGTGCCAGCAGGCCAAAAGCGGGGTCGCGACAAAGTAATGAGCAGTTCTTC CASRPKAGSRQSNEQFF
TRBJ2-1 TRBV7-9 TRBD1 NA TGTGCCAGCAGCCCACCGCCGGGGACAGGGACAAATGAGCAGTTCTTC CASSPPPGTGTNEQFF
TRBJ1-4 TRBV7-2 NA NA TGTGCCAGCAGCTTAGCGAGGCGGGGGGCGCAAACTAATGAAAAACTGTTTTTT CASSLARRGAQTNEKLFF
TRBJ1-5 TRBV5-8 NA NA TGTGCCAGCAGCTGGCAAGGGCGCCATAGCAATCAGCCCCAGCATTTT CASSWQGRHSNQPQHF
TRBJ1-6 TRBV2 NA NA TGTGCCAGCAGGGGGAAGATTGGGGACGGCCCTTATAATTCACCCCTCCACTTT CASRGKIGDGPYNSPLHF
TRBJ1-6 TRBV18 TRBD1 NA TGTGCCAGCTCAGGCCGGGACAGGGGGAGCTCCTATAATTCACCCCTCCACTTT CASSGRDRGSSYNSPLHF
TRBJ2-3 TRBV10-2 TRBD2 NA TGCGCCAGCAGTGCTAGCGGGTTAGATACGCAGTATTTT CASSASGLDTQYF
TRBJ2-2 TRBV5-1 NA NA TGCGCCAGCAGCCCTGGCTCGGGAAGTCAGGACACCGGGGAGCTGTTTTTT CASSPGSGSQDTGELFF
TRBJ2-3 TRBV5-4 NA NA TGTGCCAGCAGCTTGTTTAGCTGGGTGCATACGCAGTATTTT CASSLFSWVHTQYF
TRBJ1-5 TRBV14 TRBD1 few TGTGCCAGCAGCCGCGACAGGGGGCTAAGCAATCAGCCCCAGCATTTT CASSRDRGLSNQPQHF
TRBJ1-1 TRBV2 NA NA TGTGCCACTCAACCCGGGTCGGGCACTGAAGCTTTCTTT CATQPGSGTEAFF
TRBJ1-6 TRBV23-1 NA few TGCGCCAGCAGTCAATCGTCAGGGGTCTTAGGTTCACCCCTCCACTTT CASSQSSGVLGSPLHF
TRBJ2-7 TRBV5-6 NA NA TGTGCCAGCAGGTTGATGTACGGGACCACTCCTAACGAGCAGTACTTC CASRLMYGTTPNEQYF
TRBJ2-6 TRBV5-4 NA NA TGTGCCAGCAGCTTGCGAGGCAGAGTTCCTGGTGGGGCCAACGTCCTGACTTTC CASSLRGRVPGGANVLTF
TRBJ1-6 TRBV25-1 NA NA TGTGCCAGCAGTGGAGGGGATCATTCACCCCTCCACTTT CASSGGDHSPLHF
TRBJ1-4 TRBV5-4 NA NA TGTGCCAGCAGCCCGGCGGGGTCGGGTGAAAAACTGTTTTTT CASSPAGSGEKLFF
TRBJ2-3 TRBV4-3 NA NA TGCGCCAGCAGCCAAGCGCGACGGGGGGCCGCAGATACGCAGTATTTT CASSQARRGAADTQYF
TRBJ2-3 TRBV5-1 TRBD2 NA TGCGCCAGCAGCCTGTTCCGGGACTACCTTAGCCGCACAGATACGCAGTATTTT CASSLFRDYLSRTDTQYF
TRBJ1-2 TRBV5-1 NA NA TGCGCCAGCAGCCCCAAGGATTTTGGGTCAAAGGGAAAATGGGATGGCTACACCTTC CASSPKDFGSKGKWDGYTF
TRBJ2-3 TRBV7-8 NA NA TGTGCCAGCAGCTTAGAATATCTCCCCAACACAGATACGCAGTATTTT CASSLEYLPNTDTQYF
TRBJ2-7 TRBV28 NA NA TGTGCCAGCAGTTTATTACGGCCGCAATTCTTCGACGACGAGCAGTACTTC CASSLLRPQFFDDEQYF
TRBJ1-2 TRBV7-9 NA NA TGTGCCAGCAGCTTAGTCGGCGACCGGACAGTCCTTAGTGGCTACACCTTC CASSLVGDRTVLSGYTF
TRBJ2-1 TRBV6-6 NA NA TGTGCCAGCACCCCGCTCCGCTACCCCTACAATGAGCAGTTCTTC CASTPLRYPYNEQFF
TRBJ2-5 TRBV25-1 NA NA TGTGCCAGCAGTGCCACCCCCAAAACAGGGAAGGGGCAAGAGACCCAGTACTTC CASSATPKTGKGQETQYF
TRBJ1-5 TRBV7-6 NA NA TGTGCCAGCAGATCCACCGGGCCCCTCGAGGGTCAGCCCCAGCATTTT CASRSTGPLEGQPQHF
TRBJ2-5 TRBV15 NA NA TGTGCCACCAGCAGAGGGCCCTCTGGTAGGGAGACCCAGTACTTC CATSRGPSGRETQYF
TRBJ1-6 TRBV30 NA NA TGTGCCTGGAGTGATCCCGTTGACAGGCCCAAATCACCCCTCCACTTT CAWSDPVDRPKSPLHF
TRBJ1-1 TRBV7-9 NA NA TGTGCCAGCAGCTCCCGGACACGGGCTGAAGCTTTCTTT CASSSRTRAEAFF
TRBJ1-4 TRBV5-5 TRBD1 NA TGTGCCAGCAGCTTGTACAGGGGGCGTTTCGTGGAACTGTTTTTT CASSLYRGRFVELFF
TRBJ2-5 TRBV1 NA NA TGCACCAGCAGCCCCCCCCGGCGGGGACCCCAAGAGACCCAGTACTTC CTSSPPRRGPQETQYF
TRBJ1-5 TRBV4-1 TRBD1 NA TGCGCCAGCAGCCAAGTCCCGAGACAGGGGAACGCCAGGCAATATAGCAATCAGCCCCAGCATTTT CASSQVPRQGNARQYSNQPQHF
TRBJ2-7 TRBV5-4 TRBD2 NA TGTGCCAGCAGCTTAGGGACTAGCGGGGTGTACGAGCAGTACTTC CASSLGTSGVYEQYF
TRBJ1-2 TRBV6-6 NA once TGTGCCAGCAGTTACTACGGTGCAGGGCCTCCCGATGGCTACACCTTC CASSYYGAGPPDGYTF
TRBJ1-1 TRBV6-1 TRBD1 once TGTGCCAGCAGGGACAGGGGTAGTTGGAACACTGAAGCTTTCTTT CASRDRGSWNTEAFF
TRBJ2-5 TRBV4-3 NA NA TGCGCCAGCAGCCAAGAAGCGGGCGAGGGGAAGAAAGAGACCCAGTACTTC CASSQEAGEGKKETQYF
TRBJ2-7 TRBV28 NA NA TGTGCCAGCAGGTTGGGGCTGACCTACGAGCAGTACTTC CASRLGLTYEQYF
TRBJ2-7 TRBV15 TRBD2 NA TGTGCCACCAGCCGACGGACTAAGCGGGGGGACTACGAGCAGTACTTC CATSRRTKRGDYEQYF
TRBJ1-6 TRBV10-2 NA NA TGCGCCAGCAGTGAGTCCCACAAGAGCTCCTATAATTCACCCCTCCACTTT CASSESHKSSYNSPLHF
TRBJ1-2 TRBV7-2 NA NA TGTGCCGGCAGCTTAGTGTTGGGGGCGACCTATGGCTACACCTTC CAGSLVLGATYGYTF
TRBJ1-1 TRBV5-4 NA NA TGTGCCAGCAGCTTGGACAGTCTAAACGCTTTCTTT CASSLDSLNAFF
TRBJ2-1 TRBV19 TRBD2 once TGTGCCAGTACCGATAGCGGGGGGCCCAACAATGAGCAGTTCTTC CASTDSGGPNNEQFF
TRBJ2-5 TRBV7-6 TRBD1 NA TGTGCCAGCAGCGCGTGCCGGGACAGGGGCGGGGAGACCCAGTACTTC CASSACRDRGGETQYF
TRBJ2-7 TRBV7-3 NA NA TGTGCCAGCAGCTTAAAGCCAGGCACTCTGCAGTACTTC CASSLKPGTLQYF
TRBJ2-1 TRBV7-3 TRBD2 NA TGTGCCAGCAGCCCCGGGACTAGCGGATTCAATGAGCAGTTCTTC CASSPGTSGFNEQFF
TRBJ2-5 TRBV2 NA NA TGTGCCAGCCGGGAGAGTTTAGCGAAACAAGAGACCCAGTACTTC CASRESLAKQETQYF
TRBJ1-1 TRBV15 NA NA TGTGCCACCAGCAGAGAGGTAACGGAGGTGAACACTGAAGCTTTCTTT CATSREVTEVNTEAFF
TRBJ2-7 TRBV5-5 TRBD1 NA TGTGCCAGCAGTCTTGACAGGGGAGAGAAATCGGTTGTTTTCGAGCAGTACTTC CASSLDRGEKSVVFEQYF